This T cell receptor (beta chain) was obtained from a study of blood T cells in healthy people across ages. A sample-barcoded 5' primer and a J-beta primer mix were used in a second PCR of roughly 6 to 11 cycles. A template-switch adaptor that had 12 random nucleotides put a tag on each cDNA molecule. TCRdb used MiXCR to reprocess the 5' RACE reads, holding one entry per CDR3 protein. The repertoire holds hundreds of thousands of distinct CDR3 sequences, with 50% to 65% as singletons. Between the trimmed V and J ends, which lost 4 bases and 2 bases, there was a span of 10 bases. From germline, CDR1 is SGHRS and CDR2 YFSETQ. CDR3 length equals 13 residues.

The clonotype comes from a man older than 75 in good health. The sequencing input was blood. The chain carries TRBV5-1 and TRBJ2-7; a possible D gene is TRBD1 (5 bases). Here the CDR3 reads CASSGKQAYEQYF. The CDR3 DNA follows: TGCGCCAGCAGCGGGAAACAGGCCTACGAGCAGTACTTC. The complete variable domain, with remaining parts taken from reference TRBV5-1 and TRBJ2-7, reads KAGVTQTPRYLIKTRGQQVTLSCSPISGHRSVSWYQQTPGQGLQFLFEYFSETQRNKGNFPGRFSGRQFSNSRSEMNVSTLELGDSALYLCASSGKQAYEQYFGPGTRLTVT.